The clone carrying this T cell receptor (beta chain) was recorded at least ten times. Germline values: CDR1 MGHRA, CDR2 YSYEKL. V was cut by 4 bases and J by 5 bases, with 14 bases left in between. CDR3 size: 14 residues. The data originate from a study of blood T cell repertoires in COVID-19. Here immunoSEQ multiplex PCR was the method, and the copy in TCRdb shows in-frame clones only, minus some. The table lists more than 300,000 clones, around 87% of them singletons, with about 10% in the top ten. This chain connects TRBV4-1 to TRBJ1-2; a weak D match, TRBD1 (5 bases). Source material: peripheral blood. This TCR was recovered from a woman in her twenties or thirties with COVID-19, enrolled during active disease. The CDR3 bases are TGCGCCAGCAGCCCCTTCAAGGGGCCTTATGGCTACACCTTC. Protein product: CASSPFKGPYGYTF.